This T cell receptor (beta chain) was identified during a study of vaccination effects on CD4 cells after COVID-19. Ahead of sequencing, the ViraFEST assay grew antigen-specific CD4+ T cells using viral peptide pools. Cells that had been cultured for 10 days were the source of isolated CD4+ T cells. Their SARS-CoV-2 infection, verified by PCR, occurred between March and December 2020. Profiling relied on immunoSEQ multiplex PCR, and the TCRdb table lists in-frame clones only, not all of them. This table holds some 56,000 clones, 75% to 85% found once. Concerning this clone: No antigen is known for it.

The sample here was CD4+ T cells from PBMCs cultured with HIV peptides, taken before COVID-19 vaccination. Subset defined: HIV-1 Nef peptide pool negative control/reference culture. The clonotype comes from a human donor who had a prior SARS-CoV-2 infection.

The CDR3 sequence is CASSLDLSPLIYEQYF. DNA of the CDR3: TGTGCCAGCAGCTTAGATCTCTCCCCTTTGATCTACGAGCAGTACTTC. The rearrangement joins TRBV11-2 to TRBJ2-7; unclear D gene. Germline V lookup: CDR1 SGHAT, CDR2 FQNNGV. Trimming shortened V by 0 bases and J by 3 bases, and 15 bases separated the two germline ends. This CDR3 region has 16 residues.